Shown below are 30 T cell receptor beta chains from a single sample sequenced in a study of blood T cell repertoires in COVID-19. Libraries were prepared by immunoSEQ multiplex PCR; TCRdb keeps only in-frame clonotypes and omits some of them. The sample gives about 110,000 clones, approximately 81% of which show up once; less than 5% is in the top ten. Sequencing was done on a sample of peripheral blood. The origin of the receptors is a human donor in a cohort sampled during active COVID-19.

The chain uses TRBV5-3 and TRBJ2-1; 13 nucleotides agree with TRBD2. TRBV5-3 qualifies as an ORF whose function is uncertain. With V trimmed by 0 bases and J by 10 bases, 7 bases remained unmatched. The CDR3 covers 16 residues. The CDR3 loop reads CARSLAGTSGIGEQFF. CDR3 DNA: TGTGCCAGAAGCTTGGCCGGGACTAGCGGGATTGGGGAGCAGTTCTTC.

The J gene is TRBJ2-7, the V gene TRBV27; 7 bases line up with TRBD1. V was clipped by 7 bases and J by 2 bases; unmatched bases: 8. This CDR3 is 14 amino acids long. Germline CDR1 is MNHEY and CDR2 is SMNVEV (reference sequence). CDR3 nucleotides: TGTGCCAGCAAAGAGGACAGGAGTACCTACGAGCAGTACTTC. Protein product: CASKEDRSTYEQYF.

The chain uses TRBV21-1 and TRBJ2-3; the table names TRBD1, a call not compared with the DNA. TRBV21-1 is a pseudogene locus. The CDR3 extends over 18 amino acids. The CDR3 DNA follows: TGTGCCAGCAGCAATCTCAGATTCGACAGTACAACCGCAGATACGCAGTATTTT. It is translated as CASSNLRFDSTTADTQYF.

The gene calls are TRBV14 and TRBJ1-1; the D is unclear. V lost 4 bases, J lost 5 bases, and 14 bases lay in between. CDR1 is SGHDN, CDR2 FVKESK, per germline. This CDR3 is built from 14 residues. The CDR3 sequence is CASSPESRWTEAFF. The DNA of the CDR3 is TGTGCCAGCAGCCCGGAGAGTCGGTGGACTGAAGCTTTCTTT.

V gene TRBV9 combines with J gene TRBJ1-2; D remains unclear. CDR3 length equals 12 residues. The germline V gene encodes CDR1 SGDLS and CDR2 YYNGEE. V was trimmed by 4 bases and J by 4 bases, leaving 8 bases between them. Here the CDR3 reads CASSPGLYGYTF. As DNA, the CDR3 is TGTGCCAGCAGCCCCGGACTCTATGGCTACACCTTC. Combining the CDR3 with reference TRBV9 and TRBJ1-2 gives the whole variable domain DSGVTQTPKHLITATGQRVTLRCSPRSGDLSVYWYQQSLDQGLQFLIQYYNGEERAKGNILERFSAQQFPDLHSELNLSSLELGDSALYFCASSPGLYGYTFGSGTRLTVV.

The chain carries TRBV11-2 and TRBJ1-2, with 8 bases fitting TRBD1. This CDR3 is 15 amino acids long. After removal of 2 bases from V and 4 bases from J, the junction contained 6 bases not matched to a gene. Looked up from germline, CDR1 is SGHAT and CDR2 is FQNNGV. The CDR3 protein is CASSLNRQGPYGYTF. The CDR3 DNA reads as TGTGCCAGCAGCTTAAATCGACAGGGGCCCTATGGCTACACCTTC.

This clone was found a few times. CDR3 region: CATSRRGPVTKLFF. The CDR3 DNA reads TGTGCCACCAGCAGAAGGGGGCCGGTCACAAAGCTGTTTTTT. The rearrangement links TRBV24-1 to TRBJ2-2, with TRBD1 matching 7 bases. V lost 7 bases and J lost 12; bases outside the gene matches: 13. Per germline, CDR1 KGHDR and CDR2 SFDVKD. This CDR3 comprises 14 residues.

There are a few counts of this clone. This chain uses TRBV1 with TRBJ1-6; the tabulated D call, TRBD1, remains unverified against the DNA. TRBV1 is given as a pseudogene. CDR3 size: 17 residues. The CDR3, as DNA: TGCACCAGCAGCCAGAGCCCGGACAGGGTGAATAATTCACCCCTCCACTTT. Residues: CTSSQSPDRVNNSPLHF.

The table lists this clone with a count of one. Distinct nucleotide sequences in the sample also encode this CDR3. This chain joins TRBV3-1 (or the pseudogene TRBV3-2) and TRBJ2-2; 7 positions match TRBD1. CDR3 length: 21 residues. Germline-derived CDR1 and CDR2 are LGHDT and YNNKEL (reference sequence). The trim removed 6 bases at V and 3 bases at J, leaving 25 bases unmatched. This chain's CDR3 is CASSLGQVATRVTCDTGELFF. The CDR3 nucleotides read TGTGCCAGCAGTCTCGGACAGGTTGCGACCAGGGTAACCTGCGACACCGGGGAGCTGTTTTTT.

The chain links TRBV24-1 to TRBJ2-1; D possibly corresponds to TRBD2 (7 bases). The germline CDR1 and CDR2 sequences are KGHDR and SFDVKD. The CDR3 has 16 residues. The ends were cut back, 4 bases at V and 2 bases at J, with 14 bases in the middle. CDR3 amino acids: CATSDRGGSAYNEQFF. In DNA, the CDR3 is TGTGCCACCAGTGACAGGGGCGGGAGCGCCTACAATGAGCAGTTCTTC.

The J gene is TRBJ2-6, the V gene TRBV30, with a possible D match to TRBD1 (5 bases). From germline, CDR1 is GTSNPN and CDR2 SVGIG (reference sequence). Trimming took 1 base from V and 13 from J, leaving 8 bases between them. CDR3 length: 11 amino acids. The chain's CDR3 is CAWSGGAVLTF. DNA for the CDR3: TGTGCCTGGAGTGGGGGCGCGGTCCTGACTTTC.

In its sample, this clone was seen once. V is TRBV7-2 and J is TRBJ2-1, with TRBD1 as a possible D gene (5 bases). Germline V CDR1 and CDR2: SGHTA, FQGNSA. The CDR3 contains 14 residues. V lost 6 bases and J lost 1, with 10 bases in between. This CDR3 reads CASRATGSYNEQFF. CDR3 coding DNA: TGTGCCAGCAGGGCCACAGGATCCTACAATGAGCAGTTCTTC.

CDR3 sequence (DNA): TGTGCCAGCAAGGACTCATTAAACACAGATACGCAGTATTTT. It yields the protein CASKDSLNTDTQYF. V gene TRBV27 combines with J gene TRBJ2-3; D perhaps matches TRBD2 (5 bases). The germline CDR1 and CDR2 sequences are MNHEY and SMNVEV (reference sequence). The length of the CDR3 is 14 residues. Trimming left V 7 bases short and J 2 bases short, with 13 bases between.

The genes are TRBV30 and TRBJ2-7; the match to TRBD2 covers 12 bases. CDR3 length equals 14 residues. CDR1 is GTSNPN and CDR2 is SVGIG in the germline V gene (reference sequence). The trim removed 2 bases at V and 3 bases at J, leaving 2 bases unmatched. Written as DNA, the CDR3 is TGTGCCTGGAGTCCGGGACTAGCGGGCTACGAGCAGTACTTC. It translates to CAWSPGLAGYEQYF.

The chain has TRBV5-1 and TRBJ1-1, with D hard to call. Trimming pared 3 bases from V and 0 bases from J, leaving 9 bases between. Germline V CDR1 and CDR2: SGHRS, YFSETQ. This CDR3 has 14 amino acids. The CDR3, as DNA: TGCGCCAGCAGCTGGGCCACTTTGAACACTGAAGCTTTCTTT. Its translation is CASSWATLNTEAFF.

This clone has only one observation. The gene calls are TRBV28 and TRBJ1-3; D ambiguous. Trimming took 7 bases from V and 3 from J, leaving 7 bases between them. Germline assignment: CDR1 MDHEN and CDR2 SYDVKM. The CDR3 is 12 amino acids. CDR3 DNA: TGTGCCAGCACCTCTTATGGAAACACCATATATTTT. Encoded protein: CASTSYGNTIYF.

The V call is TRBV6-5, the J call TRBJ2-5; 8 bases line up with TRBD2. Germline CDR1 and CDR2: MNHEY and SVGAGI. The V gene end was trimmed by 6 bases and the J gene end by 3 bases; junction bases not matched to a gene: 9. The CDR3 is 15 residues long. Here the CDR3 DNA reads TGTGCCAGCAGGGGGCTTGGTAGCGGGAAAGAGACCCAGTACTTC. Protein: CASRGLGSGKETQYF.

The rearrangement uses TRBV12-3 or TRBV12-4 and TRBJ2-7; D unclear. The CDR3 sequence is 12 residues long. Trimming cost V 2 bases and J 2 bases, with 4 bases left between them. Here the CDR3 DNA reads TGTGCCAGCAGTTTATCGGCCTACGAGCAGTACTTC. Translated, it gives CASSLSAYEQYF.

The chain uses TRBV15 and TRBJ1-6; 7 bases are shared with TRBD1. Looked up from germline, CDR1 is LNHNV and CDR2 is YYDKDF (reference sequence). CDR3 length: 14 amino acids. The J segment lost 10 bases and the V segment lost 3 bases, leaving 6 bases of the junction unmatched. In DNA form, the CDR3 reads TGTGCCACCAGCAGCGACAGGGTATTGTCACCCCTCCACTTT. This translates into CATSSDRVLSPLHF. Filled out from reference TRBV15 and TRBJ1-6, the complete variable domain reads DAMVIQNPRYQVTQFGKPVTLSCSQTLNHNVMYWYQQKSSQAPKLLFHYYDKDFNNEADTPDNFQSRRPNTSFCFLDIRSPGLGDTAMYLCATSSDRVLSPLHFGNGTRLTVT.

The gene calls are TRBV19 and TRBJ1-6, with 7 positions matching TRBD1. Trimming took 5 bases from V and 9 from J; bases not matched to a gene: 7. From germline, CDR1 is LNHDA and CDR2 SQIVND (reference sequence). CDR3 length: 14 amino acids. CDR3 in DNA: TGTGCCAGTAGTGAACCGGGACAGCGTTCACCCCTCCACTTT. It codes for CASSEPGQRSPLHF. Based on the CDR3 plus reference TRBV19 and TRBJ1-6, the full variable domain is DGGITQSPKYLFRKEGQNVTLSCEQNLNHDAMYWYRQDPGQGLRLIYYSQIVNDFQKGDIAEGYSVSREKKESFPLTVTSAQKNPTAFYLCASSEPGQRSPLHFGNGTRLTVT.

The count of this clone is one. The junction shows a germline mismatch at one end, possibly a read error. The chain combines TRBV7-7 with TRBJ2-1, with 15 bases fitting TRBD2. The CDR3 has 16 residues. The germline V gene encodes CDR1 SSHAT and CDR2 FNYEAQ (reference sequence). The CDR3 DNA follows: TGTGCTAGCAGCACCGGACTAGCGGGAGGGCCGGGTGAGCAGTTCTTC. The encoded protein is CASSTGLAGGPGEQFF.

This chain links TRBV27 with TRBJ1-5; D is perhaps TRBD1 (5 bases). Germline values: CDR1 MNHEY, CDR2 SMNVEV (reference sequence). CDR3 length equals 14 residues. V dropped 4 bases and J dropped 6 bases, with 13 bases sitting between them. The CDR3 loop is CASSSDRAGQPQHF. The CDR3, as DNA: TGTGCCAGCAGTTCCGACAGAGCAGGTCAGCCCCAGCATTTT.

The rearrangement joins TRBV7-2 to TRBJ2-7; TRBD2 matches at 10 bases. The CDR3 sequence is 13 residues long. V trimming: 1 base; J trimming: 12 bases; junction bases outside the gene matches: 6. Looked up from germline, CDR1 is SGHTA and CDR2 is FQGNSA. CDR3 region: CASSLGGAGGGYF. For the CDR3, the DNA is TGTGCCAGCAGCTTAGGAGGAGCGGGAGGGGGGTACTTC.

This chain links TRBV7-9 with TRBJ2-1, with TRBD2 matching 14 bases. This CDR3 is built from 20 residues. The germline V gene has CDR1 SEHNR and CDR2 FQNEAQ (reference sequence). J lost 4 bases, V lost 5 bases, and 16 bases had no gene match. The CDR3 is CASSTPSGTSGRIRYNEQFF. CDR3 DNA: TGTGCCAGCAGCACACCGTCCGGGACTAGCGGGAGAATCCGGTACAATGAGCAGTTCTTC.

The V call is TRBV11-2, the J call TRBJ2-1; weak D call: TRBD1 (6 bases). With 6 bases removed from V and 2 bases from J, the gap between germline ends came to 17 bases. CDR3 size: 16 residues. Germline loops: CDR1 SGHAT, CDR2 FQNNGV. CDR3 DNA sequence: TGTGCCAGCAGTCCCAAGCAGGGGCTCCCCTACAATGAGCAGTTCTTC. It codes for CASSPKQGLPYNEQFF.

The chain has TRBV9 and TRBJ1-3; D possibly corresponds to TRBD1 (5 bases). The CDR3 sequence is 12 residues long. CDR1 is SGDLS, CDR2 YYNGEE, per germline. V was shortened by 2 bases and J by 8 bases, with 8 bases between the two germline ends. CDR3 sequence reads: CASSVTGDTIYF. DNA of the CDR3: TGTGCCAGCAGCGTTACAGGAGACACCATATATTTT. Looking up the rest from reference TRBV9 and TRBJ1-3 gives the full variable domain: DSGVTQTPKHLITATGQRVTLRCSPRSGDLSVYWYQQSLDQGLQFLIQYYNGEERAKGNILERFSAQQFPDLHSELNLSSLELGDSALYFCASSVTGDTIYFGEGSWLTVV.

This clone was seen just once. The rearrangement joins TRBV28 to TRBJ1-1, with TRBD1 as a possible D gene (6 bases). V lost 7 bases and J lost 5, with 14 bases in between. The CDR3 loop spans 13 amino acids. Germline CDR1 and CDR2: MDHEN and SYDVKM. Here the CDR3 reads CASNPTGYTEAFF. The CDR3 nucleotides are TGTGCCAGCAACCCCACAGGGTATACTGAAGCTTTCTTT.

This chain links TRBV2 with TRBJ2-7; a weak D match, TRBD1 (6 bases). Germline values: CDR1 SNHLY, CDR2 FYNNEI. Trimming left V 9 bases short and J 5 bases short, with 23 bases between. The CDR3 is made up of 15 amino acids. CDR3 sequence reads: CASHALEQGPHEQYF. The DNA of the CDR3 is TGTGCCAGTCATGCCTTGGAGCAGGGGCCCCACGAGCAGTACTTC.

This chain uses TRBV3-1 (or the pseudogene TRBV3-2) with TRBJ2-1; no firm D call. Trimming left V 0 bases short and J 1 base short, with 7 bases between. This CDR3 spans 15 amino acids. The germline V gene has CDR1 LGHDT and CDR2 YNNKEL (reference sequence). The CDR3 bases are TGTGCCAGCAGCCAAGATGCCGGTTCCTACAATGAGCAGTTCTTC. It is translated as CASSQDAGSYNEQFF.

The sample holds a few counts of this clone. CDR3 protein: CASSLVGQPLNTEAFF. Here the CDR3 DNA reads TGTGCCAGCAGCTTGGTGGGACAGCCCTTGAACACTGAAGCTTTCTTT. This sequence joins TRBV5-6 and TRBJ1-1, with 7 positions matching TRBD1. V was pared by 0 bases and J by 0 bases, with 5 bases of the junction left unmatched. Germline loops: CDR1 SGHDT, CDR2 YYEEEE. This CDR3 is built from 16 residues.